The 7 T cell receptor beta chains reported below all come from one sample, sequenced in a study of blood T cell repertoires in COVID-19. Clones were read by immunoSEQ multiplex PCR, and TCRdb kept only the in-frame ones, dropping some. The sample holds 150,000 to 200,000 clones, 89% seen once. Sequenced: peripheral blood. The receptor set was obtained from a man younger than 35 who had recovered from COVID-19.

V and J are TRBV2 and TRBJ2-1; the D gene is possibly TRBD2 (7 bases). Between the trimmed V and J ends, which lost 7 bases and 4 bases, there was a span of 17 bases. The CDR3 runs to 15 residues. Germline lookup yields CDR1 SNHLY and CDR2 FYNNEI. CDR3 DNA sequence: TGTGCCAGCACCAATAGGGGGGGGGTTTACAATGAGCAGTTCTTC. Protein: CASTNRGGVYNEQFF.

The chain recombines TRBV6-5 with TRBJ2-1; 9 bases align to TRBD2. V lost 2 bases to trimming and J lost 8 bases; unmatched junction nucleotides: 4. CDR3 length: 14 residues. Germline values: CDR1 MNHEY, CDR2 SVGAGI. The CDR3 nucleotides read TGTGCCAGCAGTTACGGACTAGCGTACGATGAGCAGTTCTTC. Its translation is CASSYGLAYDEQFF.

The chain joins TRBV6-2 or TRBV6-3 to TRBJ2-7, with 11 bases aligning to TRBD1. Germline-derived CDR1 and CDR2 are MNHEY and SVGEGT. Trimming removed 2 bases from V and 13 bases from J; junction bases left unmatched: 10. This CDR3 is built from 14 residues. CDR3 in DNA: TGTGCCAGCAGTTACCTCGGCCCGGGACAGGGGGAATACTTC. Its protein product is CASSYLGPGQGEYF.

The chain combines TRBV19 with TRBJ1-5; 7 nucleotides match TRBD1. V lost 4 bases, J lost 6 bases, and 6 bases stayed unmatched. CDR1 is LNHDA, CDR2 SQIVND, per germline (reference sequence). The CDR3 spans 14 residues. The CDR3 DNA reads TGTGCCAGTAGTAACAGGGGTTTCAGTCAGCCCCAGCATTTT. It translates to CASSNRGFSQPQHF.

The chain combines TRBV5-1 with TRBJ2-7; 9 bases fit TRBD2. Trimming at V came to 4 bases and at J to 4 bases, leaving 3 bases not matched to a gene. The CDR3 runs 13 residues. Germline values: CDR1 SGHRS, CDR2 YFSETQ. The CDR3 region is CASSDSGSYEQYF. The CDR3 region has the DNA TGCGCCAGCAGCGATAGCGGGAGTTACGAGCAGTACTTC. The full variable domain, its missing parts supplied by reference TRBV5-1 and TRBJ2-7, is KAGVTQTPRYLIKTRGQQVTLSCSPISGHRSVSWYQQTPGQGLQFLFEYFSETQRNKGNFPGRFSGRQFSNSRSEMNVSTLELGDSALYLCASSDSGSYEQYFGPGTRLTVT.

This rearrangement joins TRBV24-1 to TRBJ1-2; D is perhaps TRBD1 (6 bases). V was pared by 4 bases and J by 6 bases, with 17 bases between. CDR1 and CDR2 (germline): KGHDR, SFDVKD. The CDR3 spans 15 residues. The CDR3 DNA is TGTGCCACCAGTGACTCCCCGACAGGAGTCCATGGCTACACCTTC. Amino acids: CATSDSPTGVHGYTF.

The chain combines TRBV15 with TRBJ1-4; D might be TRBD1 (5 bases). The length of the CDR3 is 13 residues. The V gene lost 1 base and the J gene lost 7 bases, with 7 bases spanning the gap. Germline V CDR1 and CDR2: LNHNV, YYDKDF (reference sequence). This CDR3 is CATSRGGFEKLFF. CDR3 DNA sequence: TGTGCCACCAGCAGAGGGGGCTTTGAAAAACTGTTTTTT.